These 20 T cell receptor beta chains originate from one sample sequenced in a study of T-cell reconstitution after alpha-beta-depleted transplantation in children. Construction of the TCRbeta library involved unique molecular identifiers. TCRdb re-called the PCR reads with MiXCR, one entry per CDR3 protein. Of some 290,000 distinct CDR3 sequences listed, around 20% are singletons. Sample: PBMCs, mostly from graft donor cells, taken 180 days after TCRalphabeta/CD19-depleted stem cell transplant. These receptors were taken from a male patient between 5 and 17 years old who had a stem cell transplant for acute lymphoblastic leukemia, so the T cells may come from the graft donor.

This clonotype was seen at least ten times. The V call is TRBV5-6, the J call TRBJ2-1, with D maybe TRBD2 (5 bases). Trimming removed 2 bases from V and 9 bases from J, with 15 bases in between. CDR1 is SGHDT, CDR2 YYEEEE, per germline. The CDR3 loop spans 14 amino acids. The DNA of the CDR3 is TGTGCCAGCAGCTTCGGGCACGCCGCGGGTGAGCAGTTCTTC. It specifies CASSFGHAAGEQFF.

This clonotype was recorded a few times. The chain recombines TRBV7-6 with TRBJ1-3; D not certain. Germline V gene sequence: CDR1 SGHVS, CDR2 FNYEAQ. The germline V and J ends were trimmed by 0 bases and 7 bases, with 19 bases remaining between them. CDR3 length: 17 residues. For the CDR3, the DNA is TGTGCCAGCAGCTTAGCGAGAAAGCGGTACTCGGGGAACACCATATATTTT. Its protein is CASSLARKRYSGNTIYF.

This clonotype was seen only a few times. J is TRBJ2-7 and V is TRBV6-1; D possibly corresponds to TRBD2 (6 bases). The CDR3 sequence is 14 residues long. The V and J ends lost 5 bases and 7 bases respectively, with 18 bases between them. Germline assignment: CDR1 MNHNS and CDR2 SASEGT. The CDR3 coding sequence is TGTGCCAGCAGTCTAACGGAGGGCCCAAAGGAGCAGTACTTC. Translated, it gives CASSLTEGPKEQYF.

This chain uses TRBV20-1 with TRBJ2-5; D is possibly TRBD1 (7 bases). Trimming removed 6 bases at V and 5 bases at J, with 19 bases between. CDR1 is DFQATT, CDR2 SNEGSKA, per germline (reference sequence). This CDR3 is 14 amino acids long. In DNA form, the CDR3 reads TGCAGTGCCGAGGCAGGGGGGCGCGGGGAGACCCAGTACTTC. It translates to CSAEAGGRGETQYF.

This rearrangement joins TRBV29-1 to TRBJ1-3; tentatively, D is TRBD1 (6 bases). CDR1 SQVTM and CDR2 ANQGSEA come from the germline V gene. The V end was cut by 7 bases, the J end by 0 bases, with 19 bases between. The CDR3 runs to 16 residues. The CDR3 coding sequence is TGCAGCGCCCGAGCGCGGGGGGGCTTCTCTGGAAACACCATATATTTT. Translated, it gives CSARARGGFSGNTIYF. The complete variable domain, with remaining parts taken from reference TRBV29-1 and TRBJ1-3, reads SAVISQKPSRDICQRGTSLTIQCQVDSQVTMMFWYRQQPGQSLTLIATANQGSEATYESGFVIDKFPISRPNLTFSTLTVSNMSPEDSSIYLCSARARGGFSGNTIYFGEGSWLTVV.

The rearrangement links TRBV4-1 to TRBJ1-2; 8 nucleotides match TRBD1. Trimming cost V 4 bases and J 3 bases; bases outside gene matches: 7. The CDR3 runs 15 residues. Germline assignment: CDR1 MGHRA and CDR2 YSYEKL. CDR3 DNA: TGCGCCAGCAGCCGAAGCAGGGGGCGCGACTATGGCTACACCTTC. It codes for CASSRSRGRDYGYTF.

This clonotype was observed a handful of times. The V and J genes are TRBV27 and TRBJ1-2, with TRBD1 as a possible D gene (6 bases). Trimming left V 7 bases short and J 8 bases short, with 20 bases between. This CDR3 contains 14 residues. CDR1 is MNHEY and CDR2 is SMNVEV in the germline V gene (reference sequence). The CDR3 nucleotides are TGTGCCAGCAAAGGATGGCAGGGGCAAGGCGGCTACACCTTC. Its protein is CASKGWQGQGGYTF.

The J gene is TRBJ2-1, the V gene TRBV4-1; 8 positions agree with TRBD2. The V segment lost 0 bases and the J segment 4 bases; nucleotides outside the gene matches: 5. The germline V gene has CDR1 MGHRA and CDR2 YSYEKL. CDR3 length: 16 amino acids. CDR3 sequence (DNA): TGCGCCAGCAGCCAAGACGGGAGGGCCGGGTACAATGAGCAGTTCTTC. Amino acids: CASSQDGRAGYNEQFF.

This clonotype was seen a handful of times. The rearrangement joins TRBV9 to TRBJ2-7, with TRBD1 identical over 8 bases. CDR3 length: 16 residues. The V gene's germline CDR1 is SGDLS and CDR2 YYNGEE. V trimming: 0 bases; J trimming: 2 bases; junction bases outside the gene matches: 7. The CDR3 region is CASSVGALTGAYEQYF. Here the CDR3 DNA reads TGTGCCAGCAGCGTAGGGGCATTGACAGGGGCCTACGAGCAGTACTTC.

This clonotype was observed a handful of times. As DNA, the CDR3 is TGTGCCAGCAGCGGGACTAGCGGGACCTATTCGGGGTCAGATACGCAGTATTTT. It specifies CASSGTSGTYSGSDTQYF. The V gene is TRBV12-3 or TRBV12-4, the J gene TRBJ2-3; 13 nucleotides match TRBD2. V dropped 6 bases and J dropped 4; count of bases not matched to a gene: 13. The CDR3 covers 18 residues.

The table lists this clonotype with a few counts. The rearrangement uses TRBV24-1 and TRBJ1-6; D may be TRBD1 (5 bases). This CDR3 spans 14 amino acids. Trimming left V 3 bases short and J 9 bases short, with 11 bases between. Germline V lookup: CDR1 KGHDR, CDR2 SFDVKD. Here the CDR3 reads CATSDPGTSSPLHF. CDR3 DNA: TGTGCCACCAGTGATCCGGGGACTAGTTCACCCCTCCACTTT.

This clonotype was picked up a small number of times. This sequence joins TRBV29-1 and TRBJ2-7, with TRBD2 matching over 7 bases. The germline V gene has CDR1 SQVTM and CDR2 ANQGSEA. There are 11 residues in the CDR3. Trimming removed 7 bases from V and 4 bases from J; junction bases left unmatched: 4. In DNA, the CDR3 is TGCAGCGCCTGGGGGGGGTACGAGCAGTACTTC. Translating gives CSAWGGYEQYF.

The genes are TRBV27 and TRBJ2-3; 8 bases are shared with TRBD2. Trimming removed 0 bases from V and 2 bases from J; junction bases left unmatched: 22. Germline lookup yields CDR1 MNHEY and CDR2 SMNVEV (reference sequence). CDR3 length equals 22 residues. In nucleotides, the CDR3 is TGTGCCAGCAGTTTATCCGTTCGGGGGGGGACTGTGGCCCATAAGAACACAGATACGCAGTATTTT. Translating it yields CASSLSVRGGTVAHKNTDTQYF.

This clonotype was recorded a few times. Written as DNA, the CDR3 is TGCGCCAGCGGAACCCCCGGGACAGGATACGAAGCTTTCTTT. Protein product: CASGTPGTGYEAFF. This chain connects TRBV5-1 to TRBJ1-1; 8 nucleotides match TRBD1. Trimming took 7 bases from V and 8 from J; bases not matched to a gene: 13. This CDR3 has 14 amino acids. Germline loops: CDR1 SGHRS, CDR2 YFSETQ.

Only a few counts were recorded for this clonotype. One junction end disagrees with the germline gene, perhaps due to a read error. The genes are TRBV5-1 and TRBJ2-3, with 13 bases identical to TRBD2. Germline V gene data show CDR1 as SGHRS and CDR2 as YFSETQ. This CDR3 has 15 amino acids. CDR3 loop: CASSPLAGGPDTQYF. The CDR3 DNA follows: TGTGCCAGCTCACCACTAGCGGGGGGGCCAGATACGCAGTATTTT.

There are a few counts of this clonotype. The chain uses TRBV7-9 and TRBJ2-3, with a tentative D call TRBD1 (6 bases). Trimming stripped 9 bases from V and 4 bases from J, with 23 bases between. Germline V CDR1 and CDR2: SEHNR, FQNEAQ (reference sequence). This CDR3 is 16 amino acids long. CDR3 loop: CASRLGPLGASDTQYF. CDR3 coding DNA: TGTGCCAGTCGCCTTGGGCCCCTGGGGGCTTCAGATACGCAGTATTTT.

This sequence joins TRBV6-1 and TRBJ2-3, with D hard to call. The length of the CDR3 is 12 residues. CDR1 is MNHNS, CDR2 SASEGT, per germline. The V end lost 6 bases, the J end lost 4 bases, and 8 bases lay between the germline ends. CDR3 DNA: TGTGCCAGCAGGAACATCCCAGATACGCAGTATTTT. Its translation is CASRNIPDTQYF.

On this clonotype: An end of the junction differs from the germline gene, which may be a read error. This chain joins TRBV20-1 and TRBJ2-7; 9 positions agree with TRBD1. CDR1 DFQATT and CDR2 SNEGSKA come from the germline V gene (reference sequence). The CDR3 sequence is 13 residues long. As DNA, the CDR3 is TGCAGTGCTTCCGGGACAGGGTTGCCAAGGGAGTCTTTC. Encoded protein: CSASGTGLPRESF.

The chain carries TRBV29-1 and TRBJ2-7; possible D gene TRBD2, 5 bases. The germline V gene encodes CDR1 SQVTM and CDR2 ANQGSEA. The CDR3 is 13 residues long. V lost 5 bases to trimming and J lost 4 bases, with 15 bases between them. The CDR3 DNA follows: TGCAGCGTTCGGTCCGGTTGGGAGTACGAGCAGTACTTC. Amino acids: CSVRSGWEYEQYF.

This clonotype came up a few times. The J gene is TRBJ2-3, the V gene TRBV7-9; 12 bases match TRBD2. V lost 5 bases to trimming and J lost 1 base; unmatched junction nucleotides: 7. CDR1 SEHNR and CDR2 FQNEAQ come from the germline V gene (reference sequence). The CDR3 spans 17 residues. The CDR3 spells CASSQTRLAGGTDTQYF. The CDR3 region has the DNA TGTGCCAGCAGCCAAACCAGACTAGCGGGAGGCACAGATACGCAGTATTTT. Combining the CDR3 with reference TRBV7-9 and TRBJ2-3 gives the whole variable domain DTGVSQNPRHKITKRGQNVTFRCDPISEHNRLYWYRQTLGQGPEFLTYFQNEAQLEKSRLLSDRFSAERPKGSFSTLEIQRTEQGDSAMYLCASSQTRLAGGTDTQYFGPGTRLTVL.